Shown below are 26 T cell receptor beta chains from a single sample sequenced in a study of T cells after yellow fever vaccination. TCRdb passed the 5' RACE reads through MiXCR, listing each CDR3 protein once. The sample includes about 260,000 distinct CDR3 sequences, 5.2% of them seen just once. The material sequenced was CD4+ T cells sorted from PBMCs, taken on the day of the yellow fever booster vaccination. Receptor source: a young man who received the YFV17D yellow fever vaccine.

This chain uses TRBV6-5 with TRBJ2-1; the match to TRBD1 covers 9 bases. V lost 4 bases and J lost 7; bases outside the gene matches: 8. Germline CDR1 is MNHEY and CDR2 is SVGAGI. The CDR3 runs 15 residues. In DNA form, the CDR3 reads TGTGCCAGCAGTTCACAGGGGGCCGTTTGGAATGAGCAGTTCTTC. Encoded protein: CASSSQGAVWNEQFF.

In its sample, this clonotype was seen a few times. The chain carries TRBV11-2 and TRBJ2-6; 7 bases match TRBD1. J was trimmed by 0 bases and V by 6 bases; bases with no gene match: 11. This CDR3 has 18 amino acids. The germline CDR1 and CDR2 sequences are SGHAT and FQNNGV. The CDR3 nucleotides read TGTGCCAGCAGATCACTGACAGGGACCCCCTCTGGGGCCAACGTCCTGACTTTC. It specifies CASRSLTGTPSGANVLTF.

The chain joins TRBV29-1 to TRBJ1-2; D call uncertain. V was shortened by 1 base and J by 8 bases, with 5 bases between the two germline ends. CDR3 length: 10 residues. Germline V gene lookup returns CDR1 SQVTM and CDR2 ANQGSEA. CDR3 bases: TGCAGCGTTGAAGGGGGAGGCTACACCTTC. Amino acids: CSVEGGGYTF.

This sequence joins TRBV5-1 and TRBJ2-2; a weak D match, TRBD1 (5 bases). Per germline, CDR1 SGHRS and CDR2 YFSETQ. CDR3 length equals 15 residues. Trimming pared 4 bases from V and 8 bases from J, leaving 18 bases between. The CDR3 loop reads CASSLGPTETGELFF. The CDR3 DNA reads as TGCGCCAGCAGCCTTGGTCCGACAGAAACGGGGGAGCTGTTTTTT.

V and J are TRBV5-1 and TRBJ1-1; D gene uncertain. Germline V gene data show CDR1 as SGHRS and CDR2 as YFSETQ. V shed 0 bases and J shed 0 bases, with 9 bases lying between them. The CDR3 contains 15 residues. CDR3 sequence (DNA): TGCGCCAGCAGCTTGGGCGGCGTAATGAACACTGAAGCTTTCTTT. Encoded protein: CASSLGGVMNTEAFF.

This clonotype was counted a few times. The V and J genes are TRBV10-3 and TRBJ2-3; the match to TRBD1 covers 7 bases. V lost 11 bases and J lost 0; bases outside the gene matches: 17. The V gene's germline CDR1 is ENHRY and CDR2 SYGVKD. The CDR3 contains 17 residues. This CDR3 is CASRRGTAQTSTDTQYF. As DNA, the CDR3 is TGTGCCTCGAGACGAGGGACAGCACAGACTAGCACAGATACGCAGTATTTT.

Many counts were recorded for this clonotype. The chain is built from TRBV20-1 and TRBJ2-3; D remains ambiguous. Germline CDR1 is DFQATT and CDR2 is SNEGSKA (reference sequence). Trimming cost V 3 bases and J 3 bases, with 4 bases left between them. The CDR3 loop spans 11 amino acids. The CDR3 spells CSASRTDTQYF. As DNA, the CDR3 is TGCAGTGCTAGTAGGACAGATACGCAGTATTTT.

This clonotype was recorded many times. The chain uses TRBV11-2 and TRBJ2-3, with TRBD1 matching over 9 bases. With V trimmed by 3 bases and J by 7 bases, 5 bases remained unmatched. Germline assignment: CDR1 SGHAT and CDR2 FQNNGV. CDR3 length: 14 residues. CDR3 sequence reads: CASSFWDRAHTQYF. CDR3 DNA sequence: TGTGCCAGCAGCTTTTGGGACAGGGCTCATACGCAGTATTTT.

At least ten counts were recorded for this clonotype. CDR3 sequence (DNA): TGTGCCAGCAGCTCAGGGTGGTCTGGAAACACCATATATTTT. Translation: CASSSGWSGNTIYF. The V gene is TRBV6-5, the J gene TRBJ1-3; the D gene is possibly TRBD1 (5 bases). V dropped 6 bases and J dropped 1 base, with 10 bases sitting between them. The CDR3 covers 14 residues. From germline, CDR1 is MNHEY and CDR2 SVGAGI.

This chain joins TRBV6-6 and TRBJ1-2; 11 bases agree with TRBD1. J lost 7 bases, V lost 5 bases, and 6 bases had no gene match. Germline lookup yields CDR1 MNHNY and CDR2 SVGAGI (reference sequence). The CDR3 sequence is 14 residues long. The CDR3 reads CASSNPGTGGGYTF. CDR3 DNA sequence: TGTGCCAGCAGTAATCCCGGGACAGGGGGTGGCTACACCTTC.

This clonotype was observed a few times. The chain uses TRBV2 and TRBJ1-6, with 7 bases that match TRBD1. This CDR3 spans 14 amino acids. J lost 7 bases, V lost 8 bases, and 8 bases had no gene match. The germline gives CDR1 SNHLY, CDR2 FYNNEI. CDR3 in DNA: TGTGCCAGCTCAGCCGGGACAGAGAATTCACCCCTCCACTTT. Translation gives CASSAGTENSPLHF. The full variable domain, completed using reference TRBV2 and TRBJ1-6, is EPEVTQTPSHQVTQMGQEVILRCVPISNHLYFYWYRQILGQKVEFLVSFYNNEISEKSEIFDDQFSVERPDGSNFTLKIRSTKLEDSAMYFCASSAGTENSPLHFGNGTRLTVT.

This clonotype has a handful of counts. The V call is TRBV4-1, the J call TRBJ2-5, with 11 bases identical to TRBD2. The CDR3 length is 18 residues. Looked up from germline, CDR1 is MGHRA and CDR2 is YSYEKL. V shed 0 bases, J shed 5 bases, and the junction held 11 bases outside the gene matches. CDR3 protein: CASSQDKDSGGAWETQYF. The CDR3 DNA is TGCGCCAGCAGCCAAGATAAAGATAGCGGGGGGGCCTGGGAGACCCAGTACTTC.

The genes are TRBV5-4 and TRBJ2-7; tentatively, D is TRBD1 (6 bases). The germline gives CDR1 SGHNT, CDR2 YYREEE (reference sequence). Trimming removed 5 bases at V and 4 bases at J, with 16 bases between. The CDR3 sequence is 14 residues long. Here the CDR3 reads CASSPDRRGYEQYF. The CDR3 bases are TGTGCCAGCAGTCCGGACAGAAGGGGGTACGAGCAGTACTTC.

At least ten counts were recorded for this clonotype. The chain employs TRBV6-2 or TRBV6-3 and TRBJ2-2, with 10 positions matching TRBD1. Trimming cost V 7 bases and J 3 bases; bases outside gene matches: 8. Germline V gene lookup returns CDR1 MNHEY and CDR2 SVGEGT. The CDR3 totals 16 residues. As DNA, the CDR3 is TGTGCCAGCATCCCCCCGACAGGGGGCTACACCGGGGAGCTGTTTTTT. This sequence encodes CASIPPTGGYTGELFF.

This clonotype showed up just a few times. A much larger clone sits a single nucleotide away, making a read error possible. This chain uses TRBV5-4 with TRBJ2-5, with no clear D. The CDR3 totals 13 residues. In germline, CDR1 is SGHNT, CDR2 YYREEE (reference sequence). Between the trimmed V and J ends, which lost 0 bases and 2 bases, there was a span of 5 bases. The DNA for the CDR3 is TGTGCCAGCAGCTTGGACTTTCAAGAGACCCAGTACTTC. Protein sequence: CASSLDFQETQYF.

The sample holds many counts of this clonotype. The chain carries TRBV9 and TRBJ2-5; D remains ambiguous. Germline V CDR1 and CDR2: SGDLS, YYNGEE. This CDR3 comprises 14 residues. Trimming removed 0 bases at V and 1 base at J, with 7 bases between. The DNA for the CDR3 is TGTGCCAGCAGCGTAGGCGGCAGCCAAGAGACCCAGTACTTC. It translates to CASSVGGSQETQYF.

This clonotype was seen repeatedly, ten times or more. This chain links TRBV27 with TRBJ2-1; 8 bases fit TRBD2. Germline V gene lookup returns CDR1 MNHEY and CDR2 SMNVEV (reference sequence). This CDR3 contains 15 residues. Trimming cost V 1 base and J 5 bases; bases outside gene matches: 4. The chain's CDR3 is CASSLWRGEHNEQFF. In nucleotides, the CDR3 is TGTGCCAGCAGTTTATGGCGGGGGGAACACAATGAGCAGTTCTTC.

This clonotype was observed a handful of times. This sequence joins TRBV5-6 and TRBJ2-7; a possible D gene is TRBD2 (6 bases). The CDR3 contains 16 residues. The germline V gene encodes CDR1 SGHDT and CDR2 YYEEEE. The V and J ends lost 2 bases and 5 bases respectively, with 20 bases between them. The CDR3 DNA sequence: TGTGCCAGCAGCTTTCAACGCGCGGGATTGATCAACGAGCAGTACTTC. Residues: CASSFQRAGLINEQYF.

This clonotype has just a few counts. The chain combines TRBV6-2 or TRBV6-3 with TRBJ2-1, with TRBD2 matching over 7 bases. Germline V lookup: CDR1 MNHEY, CDR2 SVGEGT. J lost 0 bases, V lost 11 bases, and 7 bases had no gene match. This CDR3 is built from 14 residues. CDR3 coding DNA: TGTGCCGGATCTAGCGGAAGCTCCTACAATGAGCAGTTCTTC. This translates into CAGSSGSSYNEQFF.

This clonotype occurred once. This chain uses TRBV12-3 or TRBV12-4 with TRBJ1-2, with 8 bases matching TRBD1. The CDR3 is 13 residues long. V was clipped by 1 base and J by 8 bases; unmatched bases: 3. As DNA, the CDR3 is TGTGCCAGCAGTTTAGGGACAGGGTCGGGCTACACCTTC. Its protein product is CASSLGTGSGYTF.

V and J are TRBV4-1 and TRBJ2-7; 8 nucleotides match TRBD1. V shed 3 bases and J 0 bases; nucleotides not matched to a gene: 4. The CDR3 sequence is 15 residues long. Germline V lookup: CDR1 MGHRA, CDR2 YSYEKL. Here the CDR3 reads CASSHPQGASYEQYF. CDR3 DNA sequence: TGCGCCAGCAGCCACCCCCAGGGGGCCTCCTACGAGCAGTACTTC.

This clonotype has only a few counts. The V call is TRBV29-1, the J call TRBJ2-7; no clear D. CDR1 and CDR2 from the germline V gene are SQVTM and ANQGSEA. V was trimmed by 5 bases and J by 4 bases, leaving 0 bases between them. The length of the CDR3 is 8 residues. The CDR3 DNA sequence: TGCAGCGTTTACGAGCAGTACGTC. This encodes CSVYEQYV.

This rearrangement joins TRBV5-1 to TRBJ2-1, with 8 bases matching TRBD2. This CDR3 is built from 15 residues. Looked up from germline, CDR1 is SGHRS and CDR2 is YFSETQ. V lost 2 bases to trimming and J lost 1 base; unmatched junction nucleotides: 2. CDR3 coding DNA: TGCGCCAGCAGCTTCCAGCGGGGGTCCTACAATGAGCAGTTCTTC. Amino acids: CASSFQRGSYNEQFF.

In its sample, this clonotype ranks as medium-sized (0.01 to 0.1%). The chain is built from TRBV6-2 or TRBV6-3 and TRBJ2-5, with 7 bases aligning to TRBD2. CDR1 MNHEY and CDR2 SVGEGT come from the germline V gene. The CDR3 totals 14 residues. V trimming: 2 bases; J trimming: 4 bases; junction bases outside the gene matches: 4. CDR3 sequence reads: CASSYEGGVETQYF. DNA of the CDR3: TGTGCCAGCAGTTACGAGGGAGGGGTAGAGACCCAGTACTTC.

The J gene is TRBJ2-7, the V gene TRBV5-1; weak D call: TRBD1 (6 bases). Trimming took off 0 bases at V and 5 bases at J, with 9 bases between the two ends. The CDR3 extends over 13 amino acids. Germline lookup yields CDR1 SGHRS and CDR2 YFSETQ. The CDR3 loop is CASSLATGHEQYV. The CDR3 nucleotides are TGCGCCAGCAGCTTGGCCACAGGGCACGAGCAGTACGTC.

This clonotype was counted only a few times. The chain carries TRBV20-1 and TRBJ1-4; 9 nucleotides align to TRBD1. Germline trimming cut 5 bases from V and 5 bases from J; bases unmatched to any gene: 6. Germline V gene lookup returns CDR1 DFQATT and CDR2 SNEGSKA (reference sequence). CDR3 length: 14 amino acids. This CDR3 is CSAPRGTGNEKLFF. As DNA, the CDR3 is TGCAGTGCTCCGAGAGGGACAGGGAATGAAAAACTGTTTTTT.